The present TCR beta chain was sequenced within a study of OX40 agonist ivuxolimab in advanced cancers. For the wider study: The costimulatory receptor OX40 (CD134) was targeted by ivuxolimab, a fully human IgG2 agonistic monoclonal antibody. Intravenous ivuxolimab was administered to patients every 2 weeks at six dose levels: 0.01, 0.1, 0.3, 1.5, 3 and 10 mg/kg. Of the roughly 52 dose-escalation patients, hepatocellular carcinoma was present in around 20, melanoma in around 15, renal cell carcinoma in 9 and head and neck cancer in 9. The dose-escalation cohort was roughly 87% male with a mean age of approximately 60 years, ranging from roughly 20 to 80. Patients were allowed to have had prior anti-PD-1, anti-PD-L1 or anti-CTLA-4 therapy, and 40% to 45% of the dose-escalation patients had been treated with checkpoint inhibitors. Partial responses occurred in three dose-escalation patients: two with cutaneous melanoma and one with hepatocellular carcinoma. Peripheral TCRbeta sequencing was intended to test whether TCR sequence diversity was altered and clonal T-cell expansion was caused by ivuxolimab. The paper reports the monotherapy dose-escalation portion (N of about 54 patients) of the phase I ivuxolimab trial.

Note on this clone: Its antigen has not been determined. The sample holds no much larger clone one base away, and base qualities are not on file.

The junction shows trimming of 5 bases on V and 9 bases on J, plus 13 bases between the germline ends. CDR1 and CDR2 were assigned from the germline V gene as SGHTA and FQGNSA. From the cysteine up to the phenylalanine, the CDR3 has a length of 12 residues. The kept DNA is CDR3 alone, 36 bases in frame from the first base. To sequence the TCRbeta CDR3 region, genomic DNA was isolated from the sorted cells. The immunoSEQ Assay was used for sequencing of TCRbeta CDR3 regions. This is the immuneACCESS table as TCRdb keeps it, with only in-frame sequences that have V and J called. A part of the clones is gone; compared with another copy, unresolved V genes explain less than half, and the rest is unexplained. Here the sample has 60,000 to 80,000 clones; about 79% occur a single time. The ten largest make up roughly 1.2% of the sample. Paper-wide results and their limitations: At doses of 0.1 to 3.0 mg/kg, clonal expansion of both CD4+ and CD8+ blood T cells was observed from baseline to week 6. Low levels of normalized T-cell clonal expansion were also seen in some patients who did not respond. On average, CD8+ T cells showed more expanded clones than CD4+ T cells after ivuxolimab. In partial responders in the 0.1-3.0 mg/kg groups, normalized peripheral clonal expansion was found to be among the lowest, especially among CD8+ T cells. The antigen specificity of the clonally expanded peripheral T cells was not determined.

The trial excluded patients who had a history of autoimmune disease or were on systemic immunosuppression. Peripheral blood for TCR sequencing was drawn from every dose cohort at baseline, at cycle 4 day 1 and at cycle 7 day 1. The samples were drawn from a first-in-human, open-label, multicenter phase I dose-escalation trial of ivuxolimab. The trial enrolled adults with locally advanced or metastatic head and neck squamous cell, hepatocellular, melanoma or renal cell carcinoma. Before TCR sequencing, CD4+ T cells and CD8+ T cells from peripheral blood were sorted into separate populations. The input for sequencing was CD4+ or CD8+ T cells sorted from blood, taken in a trial of the OX40 agonist ivuxolimab. The clonotype comes from an adult with an advanced solid tumor such as melanoma, head and neck, liver or kidney cancer. The chain is encoded by TRBV7-2 joined to TRBJ2-5; D gene: possibly TRBD2, on 6 matching bases. For the CDR3, the sequence is CASSPGDRAQYF. The DNA sequence is TGTGCCAGCAGCCCGGGGGATAGGGCCCAGTACTTC.